What follows describes a single T cell receptor beta chain. CDR1 is MNHNS, CDR2 SASEGT, per germline. The CDR3 loop spans 15 amino acids. The sample belongs to a study of T-cell reconstitution after alpha-beta-depleted transplantation in children. The TCRbeta library incorporated unique molecular identifiers. TCRdb ran MiXCR on the PCR reads and lists one entry per CDR3 protein. The sample lists 400,000 to 500,000 distinct CDR3 sequences; under 13% were seen once. The receptor comes from a human donor who donated a stem cell graft to a child with acute myeloid leukemia. The chain uses TRBV6-1 and TRBJ2-5; a weak D match, TRBD2 (5 bases). The last part of the DNA fits TRBJ2-1 better; the J call may be wrong. The specimen comprised PBMCs from the stem cell graft donor, sampled from the stem cell graft. The DNA for the CDR3 is TGTGCCAGCAGCCCTTTGTTGGCGGCTGGGGAGACCCAGTTCTTC. Encoded protein: CASSPLLAAGETQFF.